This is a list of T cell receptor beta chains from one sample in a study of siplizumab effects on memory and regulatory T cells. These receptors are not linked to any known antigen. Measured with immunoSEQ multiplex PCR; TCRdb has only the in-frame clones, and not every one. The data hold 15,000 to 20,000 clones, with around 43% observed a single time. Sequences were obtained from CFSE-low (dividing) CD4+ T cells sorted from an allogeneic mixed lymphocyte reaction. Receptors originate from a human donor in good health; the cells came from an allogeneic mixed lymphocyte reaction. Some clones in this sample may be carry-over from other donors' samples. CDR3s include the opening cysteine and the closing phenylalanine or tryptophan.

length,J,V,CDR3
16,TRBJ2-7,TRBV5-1,CASSLEGGQGSYEQYF
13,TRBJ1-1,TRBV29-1,CSAGTVARPEAFF
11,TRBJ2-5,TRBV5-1,CASSLEETQYF
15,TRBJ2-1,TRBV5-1,CASSLVVTAYNEQFF
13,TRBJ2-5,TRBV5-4,CASSLSVGETQYF
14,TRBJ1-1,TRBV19,CASSIPQKNIEAFF
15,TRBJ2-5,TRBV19,CASSTTGTGGIAQYF
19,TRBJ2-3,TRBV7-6,CASSLEPLRTSASPDTQYF
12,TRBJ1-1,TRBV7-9,CASRLVGLGAFF
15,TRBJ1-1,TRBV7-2,CASSPWTGSGTEAFF
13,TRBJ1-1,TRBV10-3,CAISGVGVTEAFF
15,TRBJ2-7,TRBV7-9,CASSPGTGQTHEQYF
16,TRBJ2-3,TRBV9,CASSVEGGRGTDTQYF
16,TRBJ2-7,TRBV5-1,CASSLGLAGGRGEQYF
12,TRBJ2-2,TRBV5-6,CASSFVAGELFF
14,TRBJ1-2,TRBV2,CASRATGFGYGYTF
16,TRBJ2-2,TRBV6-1,CASSGRFRTGTGELFF
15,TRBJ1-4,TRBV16,CASSPTRLKNEKLFF
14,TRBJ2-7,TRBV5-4,CASSTSGGLYEQYF
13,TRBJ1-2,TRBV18,CASSQDRLYGYTF
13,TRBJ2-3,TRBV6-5,CASSYSEGDTQYF
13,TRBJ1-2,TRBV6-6,CASSYSGPYGYTF
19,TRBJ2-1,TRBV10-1,CASSPRDPGPLGGKGEQFF
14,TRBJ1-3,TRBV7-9,CASSLTLSGNTIYF
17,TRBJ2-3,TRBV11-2,CASSLDRGTSGTDTQYF
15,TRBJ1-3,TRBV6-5,CASSALGGSGNTIYF
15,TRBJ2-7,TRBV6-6,CASRDVGGLGYEQYF
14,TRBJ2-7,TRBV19,CASSIGAGPYEQYF
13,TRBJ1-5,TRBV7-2,CASSFAPTGPRHF
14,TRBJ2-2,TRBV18,CASSLLENTGELFF
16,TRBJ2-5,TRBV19,CASSPLTSGPQETQYF
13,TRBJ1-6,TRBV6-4,CASSRDRESPLHF
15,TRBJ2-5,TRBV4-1,CASSQPGAGQETQYF
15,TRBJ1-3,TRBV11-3,CANPGLLFSGNTIYF
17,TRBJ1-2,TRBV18,CASSPGTGLLANYGYTF
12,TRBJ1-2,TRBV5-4,CASSLTLGGYTF
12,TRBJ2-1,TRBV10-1,CASSESGHEQFF
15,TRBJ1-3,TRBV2,CASRRDLGSGNTIYF
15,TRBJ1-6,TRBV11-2,CASSLVQGGNSPLHF
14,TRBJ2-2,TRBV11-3,CASSLGPGSGELFF
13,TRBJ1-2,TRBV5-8,CASSSGGAVGYTF
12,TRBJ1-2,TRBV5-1,CASSRDSYGYTF
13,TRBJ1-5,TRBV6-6,CASSYEGLQPQHF
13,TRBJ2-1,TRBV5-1,CASARDRAGEQFF
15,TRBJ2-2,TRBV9,CASSFRGSSGGELFF
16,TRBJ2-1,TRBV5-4,CASSFDRFSSYNEQFF
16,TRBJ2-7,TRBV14,CASSPLWTGLSYEQYF
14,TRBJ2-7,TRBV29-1,CSVERVGTVYEQYF